One sample yielded the 4 T cell receptor beta chains listed below, sequenced in a study of T cells in Graves' hyperthyroidism and ophthalmopathy. TCR beta CDR3 regions were amplified from RNA. An initial round of RT-PCR targeting the TCR CDR3 relied on the HTBI primer set. TCRdb fed the multiplex PCR reads into MiXCR, producing one record per CDR3 protein. This table has 300,000 to 450,000 distinct CDR3 sequences, approximately 15% appearing once. The sample was blood. The receptor set was obtained from a woman in her twenties or thirties with Graves' hyperthyroidism.

This clonotype was recorded at least ten times. The V and J genes are TRBV3-1 and TRBJ2-7; TRBD2 might be the D (6 bases). The V gene's germline CDR1 is LGHDT and CDR2 YNNKEL (reference sequence). There are 17 residues in the CDR3. The V end lost 4 bases, the J end lost 0 bases, and 19 bases lay between the germline ends. CDR3 amino acids: CASSLRSGLTSSYEQYF. CDR3 in DNA: TGTGCCAGCAGCCTACGCTCGGGACTCACCAGCTCCTACGAGCAGTACTTC.

This clonotype was seen repeatedly, ten times or more. The chain combines TRBV28 with TRBJ2-1; 10 bases agree with TRBD2. Trimming at V came to 1 base and at J to 4 bases, leaving 1 base not matched to a gene. This CDR3 is 15 amino acids long. The germline V gene encodes CDR1 MDHEN and CDR2 SYDVKM. The CDR3 protein is CASSLSSGSYNEQFF. CDR3 DNA sequence: TGTGCCAGCAGTTTATCTAGCGGGAGTTACAATGAGCAGTTCTTC. The variable domain in full, completed from reference TRBV28 and TRBJ2-1, reads DVKVTQSSRYLVKRTGEKVFLECVQDMDHENMFWYRQDPGLGLRLIYFSYDVKMKEKGDIPEGYSVSREKKERFSLILESASTNQTSMYLCASSLSSGSYNEQFFGPGTRLTVL.

This clonotype occurred many times. This chain uses TRBV3-1 with TRBJ1-2; D is possibly TRBD1 (5 bases). Germline V gives CDR1 LGHDT, CDR2 YNNKEL (reference sequence). V was cut by 1 base and J by 12 bases, with 18 bases left in between. CDR3 length: 14 residues. The DNA of the CDR3 is TGTGCCAGCAGCCAAGGACAGAAAGGGACCGACCACACCTTC. This encodes CASSQGQKGTDHTF. Combining the CDR3 with reference TRBV3-1 and TRBJ1-2 gives the whole variable domain DTAVSQTPKYLVTQMGNDKSIKCEQNLGHDTMYWYKQDSKKFLKIMFSYNNKELIINETVPNRFSPKSPDKAHLNLHINSLELGDSAVYFCASSQGQKGTDHTFGSGTRLTVV.

The genes are TRBV19 and TRBJ2-5, with TRBD2 matching 9 bases. CDR3 length: 15 amino acids. CDR1 LNHDA and CDR2 SQIVND come from the germline V gene (reference sequence). With 6 bases clipped from V and 5 bases from J, the junction kept 10 bases outside the gene matches. Here the CDR3 reads CASRAGLASTETQYF. The CDR3, as DNA: TGTGCCAGTAGAGCGGGACTAGCCTCCACTGAGACCCAGTACTTC.